These 10 T cell receptor beta chains were all obtained from the same sample, sequenced in a study of blood T cell repertoires in COVID-19. Clones were sequenced by immunoSEQ multiplex PCR, and TCRdb holds only the in-frame ones, with some missing. This table has around 200,000 clones, roughly 83% appearing once. The sample was PBMCs or T cells enriched from blood (not recorded which). These receptors originate from a woman in her thirties who had recovered from COVID-19.

J is TRBJ1-2 and V is TRBV12-5, with D possibly being TRBD1 (6 bases). Trimming left V 3 bases short and J 2 bases short, with 16 bases between. There are 16 residues in the CDR3. Germline CDR1 is LGHNT and CDR2 is FRNRAP. The CDR3 bases are TGTGCTAGTGGTTTCGGGTGGACAGATAGGAACTATGGCTACACCTTC. Its protein is CASGFGWTDRNYGYTF.

The chain joins TRBV5-1 to TRBJ2-1; D possibly corresponds to TRBD1 (6 bases). The CDR3 is made up of 16 amino acids. In germline, CDR1 is SGHRS, CDR2 YFSETQ. Deletions cut 2 bases from V and 0 bases from J, with 12 bases between. The CDR3 reads CASSFNTGSSYNEQFF. CDR3 sequence (DNA): TGCGCCAGCAGCTTCAATACAGGGAGCTCCTACAATGAGCAGTTCTTC.

This clone was counted once. The chain combines TRBV10-1 with TRBJ2-1; perhaps TRBD2 as D (6 bases). CDR1 and CDR2 from the germline V gene are WNHNN and SYGVQD (reference sequence). The CDR3 spans 13 residues. With 8 bases removed from V and 0 bases from J, the gap between germline ends came to 8 bases. CDR3 nucleotides: TGCGCCAGCTCGGGGGACTCCTACAATGAGCAGTTCTTC. Protein: CASSGDSYNEQFF.

The count of this clone is one. The chain has TRBV12-1 and TRBJ1-2; TRBD1, the table's D call, lacks a check against the DNA. TRBV12-1 is deemed a pseudogene. This CDR3 comprises 15 residues. The CDR3 coding sequence is TGTGCCAGCAGCTTTGCCTCGCGGGACAGGGATGGCTACACCTTC. Translating it yields CASSFASRDRDGYTF.

The chain combines TRBV2 with TRBJ1-5; 9 bases fit TRBD1. This CDR3 is 15 amino acids long. The V gene end was trimmed by 6 bases and the J gene end by 3 bases; junction bases not matched to a gene: 6. Germline CDR1 and CDR2: SNHLY and FYNNEI. The CDR3 DNA follows: TGTGCCAGCAGACCGGGACAGGGACCCAATCAGCCCCAGCATTTT. Residues: CASRPGQGPNQPQHF.

V is TRBV25-1 and J is TRBJ1-3; D not certain. The CDR3 totals 11 residues. Trimming removed 9 bases at V and 4 bases at J, with 7 bases between. Per germline, CDR1 MGHDK and CDR2 SYGVNS. The CDR3 is CASSRGNTIYF. CDR3 sequence (DNA): TGTGCCAGTAGCCGGGGAAACACCATATATTTT.

This clone was observed a handful of times. This chain connects TRBV5-5 to TRBJ2-7, with a weak D call TRBD2 (5 bases). V lost 1 base and J lost 7, with 15 bases in between. This CDR3 is built from 14 residues. CDR1 and CDR2 (germline): SGHKS, YYEKEE (reference sequence). The CDR3 loop is CASSLHPATGEQYF. The CDR3 coding sequence is TGTGCCAGCAGCTTGCATCCGGCGACGGGGGAGCAGTACTTC. Full variable domain (missing parts from reference TRBV5-5 and TRBJ2-7): DAGVTQSPTHLIKTRGQQVTLRCSPISGHKSVSWYQQVLGQGPQFIFQYYEKEERGRGNFPDRFSARQFPNYSSELNVNALLLGDSALYLCASSLHPATGEQYFGPGTRLTVT.

This clone showed up just a few times. The same CDR3 arises from other DNA sequences in this sample as well. This chain connects TRBV6-1 to TRBJ2-1; tentative D call: TRBD1 (5 bases). The germline gives CDR1 MNHNS, CDR2 SASEGT. The CDR3 has 15 residues. V gave up 1 base and J gave up 4 bases, with 11 bases separating them. The CDR3 nucleotides read TGTGCCAGCAGTGAAGAGGGGTCTGGGTACAATGAGCAGTTCTTC. As protein: CASSEEGSGYNEQFF.

This sequence joins TRBV7-8 and TRBJ1-2; D gene unclear. V was shortened by 1 base and J by 4 bases, with 7 bases between the two germline ends. Germline-derived CDR1 and CDR2 are SGHVS and FQNEAQ. The CDR3 runs 13 residues. The CDR3: CASSLGGGYGYTF. In DNA form, the CDR3 reads TGTGCCAGCAGCTTAGGAGGAGGCTATGGCTACACCTTC.

The V call is TRBV5-1, the J call TRBJ2-3; D is unclear. CDR1 SGHRS and CDR2 YFSETQ come from the germline V gene. The length of the CDR3 is 13 residues. The V end was cut by 3 bases, the J end by 6 bases, with 11 bases between. CDR3 nucleotide sequence: TGCGCCAGCAGCTCTTCAGGCTGGGATACGCAGTATTTT. Translated: CASSSSGWDTQYF.